This entry lists 29 T cell receptor beta chains sequenced from one sample in a study of blood T cell repertoires in COVID-19. Profiling relied on immunoSEQ multiplex PCR, and the TCRdb table lists in-frame clones only, not all of them. The data contain about 300,000 clones, around 87% of them singletons. The sample comprised peripheral blood. The receptors derive from a woman in her forties who had recovered from COVID-19.

The CDR3 region is CATGEGGTGELFF. CDR3 coding DNA: TGTGCCACTGGGGAGGGCGGCACCGGGGAGCTGTTTTTT. V usage is TRBV9 and J usage is TRBJ2-2, with 7 bases lining up with TRBD2. After removal of 9 bases from V and 4 bases from J, the junction contained 6 bases not matched to a gene. Looked up from germline, CDR1 is SGDLS and CDR2 is YYNGEE. The CDR3 is 13 residues long.

The chain couples TRBV5-1 to TRBJ1-1; 12 bases map to TRBD1. With 2 bases clipped from V and 1 base from J, the junction kept 9 bases outside the gene matches. The CDR3 is 18 residues long. Looked up from germline, CDR1 is SGHRS and CDR2 is YFSETQ. Written as DNA, the CDR3 is TGCGCCAGCAGCTTTGGGGGACAGGGGGCAGATTGGAACACTGAAGCTTTCTTT. It is translated as CASSFGGQGADWNTEAFF.

Details on this clone: The identical CDR3 is also encoded by other nucleotide sequences in the sample. The chain uses TRBV9 and TRBJ2-3; TRBD1 might be the D (6 bases). V lost 0 bases to trimming and J lost 1 base, with 9 bases between them. Germline assignment: CDR1 SGDLS and CDR2 YYNGEE. The CDR3 is 15 residues long. CDR3 sequence: CASSVEQGRTDTQYF. CDR3 nucleotides: TGTGCCAGCAGCGTAGAGCAGGGGCGCACAGATACGCAGTATTTT. The full variable domain, with the rest looked up from reference TRBV9 and TRBJ2-3, is DSGVTQTPKHLITATGQRVTLRCSPRSGDLSVYWYQQSLDQGLQFLIQYYNGEERAKGNILERFSAQQFPDLHSELNLSSLELGDSALYFCASSVEQGRTDTQYFGPGTRLTVL.

The sample holds one count of this clone. The CDR3 protein is CASSSDRQLFF. Written as DNA, the CDR3 is TGTGCCAGCAGCTCCGACAGGCAACTGTTTTTT. The rearrangement links TRBV11-2 to TRBJ1-4; a weak D match, TRBD1 (6 bases). With 4 bases removed from V and 12 bases from J, the gap between germline ends came to 9 bases. Germline assignment: CDR1 SGHAT and CDR2 FQNNGV. This CDR3 comprises 11 residues.

The J gene is TRBJ2-7, the V gene TRBV6-5, with TRBD2 matching over 10 bases. CDR1 is MNHEY and CDR2 is SVGAGI in the germline V gene. The CDR3 extends over 15 amino acids. The V segment lost 7 bases and the J segment 0 bases; nucleotides outside the gene matches: 6. The CDR3 loop is CASNPSGGRSYEQYF. CDR3 nucleotides: TGTGCCAGCAATCCTAGCGGGGGCCGCTCCTACGAGCAGTACTTC.

The table lists this clone with a count of one. This rearrangement joins TRBV9 to TRBJ1-5; the match to TRBD1 covers 8 bases. The CDR3 is 15 residues long. The germline CDR1 and CDR2 sequences are SGDLS and YYNGEE. V was pared by 3 bases and J by 10 bases, with 12 bases of the junction left unmatched. The CDR3 is CASSGGTGLAFPQHF. CDR3 in DNA: TGTGCCAGCAGCGGGGGGACAGGACTCGCTTTTCCCCAGCATTTT.

This clone was detected only once. The CDR3 DNA reads TGTGCCAGCAGCGTAGGCGGCGGGGGCCAATACAATGAGCAGTTCTTC. Its translation: CASSVGGGGQYNEQFF. V and J are TRBV9 and TRBJ2-1; possible D gene TRBD2, 7 bases. Germline lookup yields CDR1 SGDLS and CDR2 YYNGEE. V lost 0 bases and J lost 4, with 14 bases in between. The CDR3 contains 16 residues.

This clone was observed a single time. The genes are TRBV6-2 or TRBV6-3 and TRBJ2-7; D gene unclear. This CDR3 comprises 16 residues. V was clipped by 2 bases and J by 0 bases, with 14 bases between them. Germline CDR1 and CDR2: MNHEY and SVGEGT. The DNA of the CDR3 is TGTGCCAGCAGTTACGCGGTTGGATGGAGCTCCTACGAGCAGTACTTC. Amino acids: CASSYAVGWSSYEQYF.

V gene TRBV7-8 combines with J gene TRBJ1-5; perhaps TRBD1 as D (5 bases). This CDR3 is 13 amino acids long. V was clipped by 5 bases and J by 11 bases, with 16 bases between them. Germline CDR1 reads SGHVS; CDR2 reads FQNEAQ. CDR3 loop: CASSPTKGVAQHF. The DNA of the CDR3 is TGTGCCAGCAGCCCGACGAAAGGGGTTGCCCAGCATTTT.

This chain connects TRBV5-1 to TRBJ1-3; a weak D match, TRBD1 (5 bases). CDR1 is SGHRS and CDR2 is YFSETQ in the germline V gene. CDR3 size: 13 residues. Trimming pared 4 bases from V and 3 bases from J, leaving 8 bases between. The CDR3 sequence is CASSEGLGNTIYF. The CDR3 nucleotides are TGCGCCAGCAGCGAGGGACTTGGAAACACCATATATTTT.

The chain links TRBV28 to TRBJ1-2, with D tentatively TRBD1 (5 bases). V lost 3 bases and J 7 bases, leaving 12 bases between the germline ends. Germline V gives CDR1 MDHEN, CDR2 SYDVKM. The CDR3 runs 13 residues. The CDR3 sequence: CASSFPGLGGYTF. CDR3 DNA sequence: TGTGCCAGCAGTTTTCCAGGGCTGGGTGGCTACACCTTC.

This rearrangement joins TRBV24-1 to TRBJ2-3; TRBD2 matches 7 bases. The J segment lost 0 bases and the V segment lost 3 bases, leaving 5 bases of the junction unmatched. This CDR3 has 16 residues. From germline, CDR1 is KGHDR and CDR2 SFDVKD. CDR3 sequence (DNA): TGTGCCACCAGTGATCCTGGGGGGGACAGCACAGATACGCAGTATTTT. Protein sequence: CATSDPGGDSTDTQYF.

The V and J genes are TRBV7-2 and TRBJ2-3; TRBD2 aligns across 8 bases. CDR1 SGHTA and CDR2 FQGNSA come from the germline V gene. V lost 2 bases to trimming and J lost 4 bases; unmatched junction nucleotides: 8. CDR3 length: 16 amino acids. In nucleotides, the CDR3 is TGTGCCAGCAGCTTAAGACCGGGACTAGTGGCAGATACGCAGTATTTT. It encodes CASSLRPGLVADTQYF.

The V and J genes are TRBV7-2 and TRBJ2-4; unclear D gene. The V end lost 1 base, the J end lost 9 bases, and 16 bases lay between the germline ends. Germline lookup yields CDR1 SGHTA and CDR2 FQGNSA. The CDR3 length is 15 residues. CDR3 in amino acids: CASSLVLGADAIQYF. CDR3 DNA sequence: TGTGCCAGCAGCTTAGTGTTGGGCGCTGATGCCATTCAGTACTTC.

The chain is built from TRBV7-3 and TRBJ1-3; unclear D gene. Per the germline V gene, CDR1 is SGHTA and CDR2 is FQGTGA. The CDR3 sequence is 9 residues long. The CDR3 protein is CDGGNTIYF. For the CDR3, the DNA is TGTGACGGTGGAAACACCATATATTTT. Full variable domain (rest looked up from reference TRBV7-3 and TRBJ1-3): GAGVSQTPSNKVTEKGKYVELRCDPISGHTALYWYRQSLGQGPEFLIYFQGTGAADDSGLPNDRFFAVRPEGSVSTLKIQRTERGDSAVYLCDGGNTIYFGEGSWLTVV.

The rearrangement links TRBV6-5 to TRBJ2-5; TRBD1 is a possible D gene (5 bases). Germline CDR1 reads MNHEY; CDR2 reads SVGAGI. Deletions cut 2 bases from V and 6 bases from J, with 10 bases between. The CDR3 has 13 amino acids. The CDR3 DNA follows: TGTGCCAGCAGTTACGCAGGGTGGAAGACCCAGTACTTC. It yields the protein CASSYAGWKTQYF.

This chain connects TRBV2 to TRBJ2-6, with D tentatively TRBD2 (7 bases). Germline CDR1 SNHLY, CDR2 FYNNEI. The CDR3 extends over 17 amino acids. V was cut by 3 bases and J by 1 base, with 13 bases left in between. CDR3 nucleotides: TGTGCCAGCAGTGACGGGGGGCCGGGGTCTGGGGCCAACGTCCTGACTTTC. The encoded protein is CASSDGGPGSGANVLTF. Full variable domain (outside the CDR3, taken from reference TRBV2 and TRBJ2-6): EPEVTQTPSHQVTQMGQEVILRCVPISNHLYFYWYRQILGQKVEFLVSFYNNEISEKSEIFDDQFSVERPDGSNFTLKIRSTKLEDSAMYFCASSDGGPGSGANVLTFGAGSRLTVL.

V usage is TRBV29-1 and J usage is TRBJ2-7, with D possibly being TRBD2 (7 bases). The germline gives CDR1 SQVTM, CDR2 ANQGSEA. V gave up 4 bases and J gave up 3 bases, with 19 bases separating them. The CDR3 has 15 residues. The CDR3 protein is CSVARGAGTIYEQYF. DNA of the CDR3: TGCAGCGTTGCCCGGGGGGCAGGGACGATCTACGAGCAGTACTTC.

The rearrangement uses TRBV10-1 and TRBJ2-7; D is ambiguous. The CDR3 length is 12 residues. V lost 4 bases to trimming and J lost 0 bases, with 4 bases between them. Germline V lookup: CDR1 WNHNN, CDR2 SYGVQD (reference sequence). Here the CDR3 reads CASSASSYEQYF. CDR3 DNA sequence: TGCGCCAGCAGTGCCTCCTCCTACGAGCAGTACTTC.

The J gene is TRBJ1-3, the V gene TRBV4-3, with D tentatively TRBD1 (5 bases). V lost 4 bases and J lost 0, with 13 bases in between. This CDR3 has 16 amino acids. CDR1 and CDR2 from the germline V gene are LGHNA and YSLEER. In DNA form, the CDR3 reads TGCGCCAGCAGCCCCCAGGGCGTAGTCTCTGGAAACACCATATATTTT. As protein: CASSPQGVVSGNTIYF.

The V and J genes are TRBV14 and TRBJ1-6; D might be TRBD1 (6 bases). The germline V and J ends were trimmed by 0 bases and 9 bases, with 12 bases remaining between them. The germline V gene encodes CDR1 SGHDN and CDR2 FVKESK. The CDR3 covers 15 residues. As DNA, the CDR3 is TGTGCCAGCAGCCAAGAACAGGGAGAGGCTTCACCCCTCCACTTT. Protein: CASSQEQGEASPLHF.

J is TRBJ1-6 and V is TRBV7-2; D is unresolved. This CDR3 comprises 14 residues. The ends were cut back, 2 bases at V and 4 bases at J, with 6 bases in the middle. Germline assignment: CDR1 SGHTA and CDR2 FQGNSA. CDR3 residues: CASSLIQYNSPLHF. CDR3 DNA sequence: TGTGCCAGCAGCTTAATACAGTATAATTCACCCCTCCACTTT.

This rearrangement joins TRBV5-1 to TRBJ2-3, with 7 bases that match TRBD1. V was clipped by 0 bases and J by 4 bases; unmatched bases: 8. There are 16 residues in the CDR3. Germline lookup yields CDR1 SGHRS and CDR2 YFSETQ. CDR3 DNA: TGCGCCAGCAGCTTGGCCCCCAGGACAGGAGCAGATACGCAGTATTTT. Amino acid sequence: CASSLAPRTGADTQYF.

The J gene is TRBJ1-1, the V gene TRBV5-5; 8 bases fit TRBD1. CDR1 and CDR2 (germline): SGHKS, YYEKEE (reference sequence). The CDR3 is 13 residues long. The trim removed 2 bases at V and 4 bases at J, leaving 1 base unmatched. CDR3 region: CASSFDRGTEAFF. Written as DNA, the CDR3 is TGTGCCAGCAGCTTTGACAGGGGCACTGAAGCTTTCTTT.

The chain employs TRBV5-1 and TRBJ2-7; 8 nucleotides align to TRBD1. The CDR3 has 15 residues. Germline values: CDR1 SGHRS, CDR2 YFSETQ. V was pared by 4 bases and J by 0 bases, with 6 bases of the junction left unmatched. The CDR3 region is CASSPDRGFSYEQYF. CDR3 in DNA: TGCGCCAGCAGCCCTGACAGGGGATTCTCCTACGAGCAGTACTTC.

The rearrangement links TRBV19 to TRBJ1-2; 8 bases agree with TRBD1. Germline V gene data show CDR1 as LNHDA and CDR2 as SQIVND (reference sequence). The V segment lost 5 bases and the J segment 3 bases; nucleotides outside the gene matches: 8. The CDR3 totals 15 residues. The CDR3 sequence is CASSPAEQGDYGYTF. CDR3 sequence (DNA): TGTGCCAGTAGTCCAGCCGAACAGGGGGACTATGGCTACACCTTC.

CDR3 amino acids: CAWSVGAGRAFF. CDR3 nucleotide sequence: TGTGCCTGGAGTGTGGGAGCCGGACGGGCTTTCTTT. The chain is built from TRBV30 and TRBJ1-1, with D unclear. Germline V gene lookup returns CDR1 GTSNPN and CDR2 SVGIG (reference sequence). The CDR3 length is 12 residues. Between the trimmed V and J ends, which lost 0 bases and 11 bases, there was a span of 13 bases.

The rearrangement links TRBV10-3 to TRBJ1-1, with 12 bases that match TRBD1. V shed 6 bases, J shed 9 bases, and the junction held 8 bases outside the gene matches. The CDR3 covers 14 residues. Germline CDR1 is ENHRY and CDR2 is SYGVKD. CDR3: CAISGGQGAVQAFF. The CDR3 DNA is TGTGCCATCAGCGGGGGACAGGGGGCCGTCCAAGCTTTCTTT.

This clone was detected a few times. The genes are TRBV30 and TRBJ1-1; TRBD1 aligns across 9 bases. CDR1 is GTSNPN and CDR2 is SVGIG in the germline V gene (reference sequence). The length of the CDR3 is 13 residues. V dropped 2 bases and J dropped 8; count of bases not matched to a gene: 6. Written as DNA, the CDR3 is TGTGCCTGGAGTAGGGACAGGGTTATGGAAGCTTTCTTT. Translated, it gives CAWSRDRVMEAFF.